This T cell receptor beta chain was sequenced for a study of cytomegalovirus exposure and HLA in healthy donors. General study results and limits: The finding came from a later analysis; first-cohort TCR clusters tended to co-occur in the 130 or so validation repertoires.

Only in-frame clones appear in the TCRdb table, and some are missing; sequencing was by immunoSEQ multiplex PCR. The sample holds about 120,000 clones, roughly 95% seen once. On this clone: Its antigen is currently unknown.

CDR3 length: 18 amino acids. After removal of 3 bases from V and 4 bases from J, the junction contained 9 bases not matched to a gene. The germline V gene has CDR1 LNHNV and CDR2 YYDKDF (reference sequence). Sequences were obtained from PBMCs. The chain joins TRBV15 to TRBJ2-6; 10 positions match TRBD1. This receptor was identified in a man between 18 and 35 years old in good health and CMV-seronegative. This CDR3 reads CATSRSPGQGTGANVLTF. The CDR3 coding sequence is TGTGCCACCAGCAGGTCCCCGGGACAGGGGACAGGGGCCAACGTCCTGACTTTC.